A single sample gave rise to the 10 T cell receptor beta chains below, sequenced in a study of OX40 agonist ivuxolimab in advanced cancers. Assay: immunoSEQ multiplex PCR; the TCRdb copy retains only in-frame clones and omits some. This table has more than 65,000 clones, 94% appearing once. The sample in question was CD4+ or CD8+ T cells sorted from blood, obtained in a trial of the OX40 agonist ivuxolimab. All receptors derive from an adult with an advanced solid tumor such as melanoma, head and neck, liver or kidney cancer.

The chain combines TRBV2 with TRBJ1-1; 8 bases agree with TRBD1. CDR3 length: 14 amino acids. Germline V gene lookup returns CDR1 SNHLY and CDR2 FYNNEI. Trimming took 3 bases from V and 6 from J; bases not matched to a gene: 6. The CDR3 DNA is TGTGCCAGCAGTGATCTGGACAGGGTTGCTGAAGCTTTCTTT. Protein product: CASSDLDRVAEAFF.

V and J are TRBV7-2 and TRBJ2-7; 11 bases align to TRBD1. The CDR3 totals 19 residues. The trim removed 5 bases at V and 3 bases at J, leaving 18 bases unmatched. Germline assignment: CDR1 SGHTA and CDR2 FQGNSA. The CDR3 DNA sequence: TGTGCCAGCAGCCAACCGGGACAGGGGGACTTTAAAAACTACTACGAGCAGTACTTC. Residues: CASSQPGQGDFKNYYEQYF.

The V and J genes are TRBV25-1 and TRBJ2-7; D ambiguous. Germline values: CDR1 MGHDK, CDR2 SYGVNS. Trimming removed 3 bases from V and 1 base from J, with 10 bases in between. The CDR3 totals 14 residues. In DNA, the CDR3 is TGTGCCAGCAGTGACGGACGTTTATCCTACGAGCAGTACTTC. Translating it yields CASSDGRLSYEQYF.

Here the CDR3 DNA reads TGTGCCAGCAGTGAAGGCGGGACAGGTTCCTACAATGAGCAGTTCTTC. As protein: CASSEGGTGSYNEQFF. This rearrangement joins TRBV25-1 to TRBJ2-1, with TRBD1 identical over 8 bases. Germline V gene lookup returns CDR1 MGHDK and CDR2 SYGVNS. Unmatched junction bases numbered 4, after V lost 2 bases and J lost 1 base. The CDR3 is 16 amino acids.

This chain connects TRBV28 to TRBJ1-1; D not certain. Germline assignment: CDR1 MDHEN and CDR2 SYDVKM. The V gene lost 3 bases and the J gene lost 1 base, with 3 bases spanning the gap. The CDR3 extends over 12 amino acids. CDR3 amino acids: CASSLANTEAFF. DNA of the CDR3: TGTGCCAGCAGTTTGGCGAACACTGAAGCTTTCTTT.

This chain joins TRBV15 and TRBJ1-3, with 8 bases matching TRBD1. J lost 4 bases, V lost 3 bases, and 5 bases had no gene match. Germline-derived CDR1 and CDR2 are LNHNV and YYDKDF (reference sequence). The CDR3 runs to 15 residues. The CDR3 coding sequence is TGTGCCACCAGCAGGGACAGGGCCCGAGGAAACACCATATATTTT. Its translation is CATSRDRARGNTIYF.

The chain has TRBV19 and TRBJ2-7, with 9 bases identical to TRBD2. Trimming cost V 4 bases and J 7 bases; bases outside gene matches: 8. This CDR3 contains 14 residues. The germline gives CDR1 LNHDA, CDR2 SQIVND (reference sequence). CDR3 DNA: TGTGCCAGTAGTAACCTAGCGGGGATGCATGAGCAGTACTTC. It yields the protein CASSNLAGMHEQYF.

DNA for the CDR3: TGTGCCAGCAGCTCCCCGGGACTAGTCGTCGACAATGAGCAGTTCTTC. This gives the protein CASSSPGLVVDNEQFF. This chain uses TRBV13 with TRBJ2-1; 8 bases align to TRBD2. V dropped 4 bases and J dropped 5; count of bases not matched to a gene: 10. Germline assignment: CDR1 PRHDT and CDR2 FYEKMQ (reference sequence). CDR3 length: 16 residues.

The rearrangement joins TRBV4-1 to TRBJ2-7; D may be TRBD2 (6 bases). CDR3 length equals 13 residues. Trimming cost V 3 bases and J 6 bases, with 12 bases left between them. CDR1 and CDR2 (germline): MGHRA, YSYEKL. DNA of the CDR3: TGCGCCAGCAGCCAGGGGGGACTTGTCGAGCAGTACTTC. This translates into CASSQGGLVEQYF.

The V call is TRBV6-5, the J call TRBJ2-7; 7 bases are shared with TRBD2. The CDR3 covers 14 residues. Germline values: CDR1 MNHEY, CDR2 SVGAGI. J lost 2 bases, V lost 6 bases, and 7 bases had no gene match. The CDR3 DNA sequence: TGTGCCAGCAGCCACGGCCTAGCGGCCTACGAGCAGTACTTC. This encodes CASSHGLAAYEQYF.